The TCR beta chain under discussion was sequenced for a study of technical replicates of blood from several donors. The CDR3 length is 15 residues. J gave up 2 bases and V 4 bases, and 6 bases lay outside the gene matches. Germline assignment: CDR1 SGHNT and CDR2 YYREEE (reference sequence). Method: immunoSEQ multiplex PCR; TCRdb's copy keeps in-frame clones and lacks some. This sample has 76,000 or so clones, with approximately 83% found just once. This clone showed up just once. The clonotype comes from a human donor in good health. Some clones in this sample may be carry-over from other donors' samples. The sample comprised PBMCs. The chain uses TRBV5-4 and TRBJ2-7, with TRBD2 matching over 10 bases. The CDR3, as DNA: TGTGCCAGCAGCACGTTAGCGGGGGGTACCTACGAGCAGTACTTC. It yields the protein CASSTLAGGTYEQYF.